The subject of this entry is one T cell receptor (beta chain). Its target is unknown. This specimen belongs to a study of T cells in localized non-small cell lung cancer. The data were produced by immunoSEQ multiplex PCR, yet TCRdb's version contains in-frame clones alone and is incomplete. The data show approximately 24,000 clones, more than 65% seen once. Regarding the study as a whole: Analysis by sequencing included only one tumor region, so heterogeneity remains possible. Patients showing higher blood T cell density tended to see longer overall survival. Adjacent lung was found to contain a median approximately 52 of the top 100 tumor clones. Uninvolved nearby lung showed the greatest T cell clonality, exceeding that found in tumor.

The origin of this receptor is a man between 40 and 69 years old with stage III squamous cell lung carcinoma. This specimen was peripheral blood, taken before any cancer treatment.

The CDR3 reads CASSIPTDSSYNEQFF. As DNA, the CDR3 is TGCGCCAGCAGCATACCGACGGATAGCTCCTACAATGAGCAGTTCTTC. V usage is TRBV5-1 and J usage is TRBJ2-1; D gene uncertain. Trimming removed 4 bases from V and 0 bases from J, with 14 bases in between. Germline CDR1 and CDR2: SGHRS and YFSETQ. CDR3 length equals 16 residues.